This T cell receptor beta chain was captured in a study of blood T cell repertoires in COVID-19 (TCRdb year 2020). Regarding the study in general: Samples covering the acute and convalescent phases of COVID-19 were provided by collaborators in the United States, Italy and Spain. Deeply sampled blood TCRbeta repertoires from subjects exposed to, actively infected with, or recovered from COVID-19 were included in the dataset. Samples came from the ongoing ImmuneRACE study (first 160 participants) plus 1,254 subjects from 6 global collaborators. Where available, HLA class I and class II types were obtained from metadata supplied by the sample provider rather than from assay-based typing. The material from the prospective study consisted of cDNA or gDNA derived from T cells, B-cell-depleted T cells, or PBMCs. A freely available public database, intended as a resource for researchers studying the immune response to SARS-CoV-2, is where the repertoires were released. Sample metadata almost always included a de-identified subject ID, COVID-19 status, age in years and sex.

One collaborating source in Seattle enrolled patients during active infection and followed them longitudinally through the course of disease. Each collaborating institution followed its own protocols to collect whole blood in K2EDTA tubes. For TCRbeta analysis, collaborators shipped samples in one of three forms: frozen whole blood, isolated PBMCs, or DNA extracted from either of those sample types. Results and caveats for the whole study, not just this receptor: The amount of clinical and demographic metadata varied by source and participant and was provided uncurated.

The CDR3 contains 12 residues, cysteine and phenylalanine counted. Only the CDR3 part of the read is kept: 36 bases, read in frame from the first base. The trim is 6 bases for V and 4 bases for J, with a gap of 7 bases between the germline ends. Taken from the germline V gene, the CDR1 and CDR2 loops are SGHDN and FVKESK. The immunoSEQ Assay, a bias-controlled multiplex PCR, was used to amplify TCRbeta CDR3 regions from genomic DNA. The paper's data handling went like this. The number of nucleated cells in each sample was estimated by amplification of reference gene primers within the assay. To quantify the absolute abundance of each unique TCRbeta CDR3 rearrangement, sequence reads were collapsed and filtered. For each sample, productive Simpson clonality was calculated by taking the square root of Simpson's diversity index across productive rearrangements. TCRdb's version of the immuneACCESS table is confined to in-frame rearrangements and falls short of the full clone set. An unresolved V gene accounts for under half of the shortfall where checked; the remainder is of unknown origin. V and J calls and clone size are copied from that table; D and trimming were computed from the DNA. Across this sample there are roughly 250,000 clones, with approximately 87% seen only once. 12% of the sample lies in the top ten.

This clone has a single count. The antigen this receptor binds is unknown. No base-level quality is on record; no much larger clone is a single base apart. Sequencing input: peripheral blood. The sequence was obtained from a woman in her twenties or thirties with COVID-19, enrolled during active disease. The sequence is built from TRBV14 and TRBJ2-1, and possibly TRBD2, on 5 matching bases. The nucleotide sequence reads TGTGCCAGCAGGGGGAGTTACAATGAGCAGTTCTTC. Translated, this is CASRGSYNEQFF.